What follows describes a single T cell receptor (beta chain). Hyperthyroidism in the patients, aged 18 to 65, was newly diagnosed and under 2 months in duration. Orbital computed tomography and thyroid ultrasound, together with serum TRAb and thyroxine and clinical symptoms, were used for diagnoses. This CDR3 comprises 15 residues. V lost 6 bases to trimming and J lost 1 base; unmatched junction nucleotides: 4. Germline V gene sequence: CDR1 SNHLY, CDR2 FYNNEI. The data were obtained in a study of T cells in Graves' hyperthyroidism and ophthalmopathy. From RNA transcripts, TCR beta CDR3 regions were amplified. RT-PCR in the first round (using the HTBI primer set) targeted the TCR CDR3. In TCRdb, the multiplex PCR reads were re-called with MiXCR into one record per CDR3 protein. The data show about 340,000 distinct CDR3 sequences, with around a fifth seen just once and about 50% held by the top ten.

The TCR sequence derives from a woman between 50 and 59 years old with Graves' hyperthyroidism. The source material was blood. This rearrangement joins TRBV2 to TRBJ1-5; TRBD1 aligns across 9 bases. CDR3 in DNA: TGTGCCAGCAGGCTGGACAGGGGAAGCAATCAGCCCCAGCATTTT. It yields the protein CASRLDRGSNQPQHF.